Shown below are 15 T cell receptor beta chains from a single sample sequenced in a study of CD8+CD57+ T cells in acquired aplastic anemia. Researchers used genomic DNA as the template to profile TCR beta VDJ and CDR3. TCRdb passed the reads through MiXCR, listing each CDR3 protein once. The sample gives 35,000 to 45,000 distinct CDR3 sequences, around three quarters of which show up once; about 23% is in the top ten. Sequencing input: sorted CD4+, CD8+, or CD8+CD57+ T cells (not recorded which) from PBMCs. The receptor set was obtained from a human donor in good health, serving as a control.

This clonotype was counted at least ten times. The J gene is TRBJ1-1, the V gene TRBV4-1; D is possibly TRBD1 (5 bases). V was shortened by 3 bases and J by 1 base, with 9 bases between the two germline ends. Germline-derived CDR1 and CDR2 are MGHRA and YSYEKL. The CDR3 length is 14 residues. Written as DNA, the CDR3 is TGCGCCAGCAGCCAGGGGGACGGGAACACTGAAGCTTTCTTT. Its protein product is CASSQGDGNTEAFF.

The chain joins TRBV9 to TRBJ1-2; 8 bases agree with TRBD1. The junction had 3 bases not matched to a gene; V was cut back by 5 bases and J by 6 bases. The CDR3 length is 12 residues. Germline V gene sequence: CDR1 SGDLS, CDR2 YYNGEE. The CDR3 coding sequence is TGTGCCAGCAGGACGACAGGGGATGGCTACACCTTC. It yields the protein CASRTTGDGYTF.

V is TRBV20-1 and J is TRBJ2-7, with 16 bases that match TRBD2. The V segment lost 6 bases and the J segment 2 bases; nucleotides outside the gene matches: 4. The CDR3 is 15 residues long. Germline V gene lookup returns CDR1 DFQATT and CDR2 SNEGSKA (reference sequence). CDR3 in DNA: TGCAGTGCCCCCGGGACTAGCGGGGGGGCCTACGAGCAGTACTTC. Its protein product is CSAPGTSGGAYEQYF.

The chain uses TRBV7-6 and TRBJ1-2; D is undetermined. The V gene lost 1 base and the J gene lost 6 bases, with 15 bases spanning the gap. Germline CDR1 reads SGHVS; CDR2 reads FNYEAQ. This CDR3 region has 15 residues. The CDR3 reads CASSLVLHPLNGYTF. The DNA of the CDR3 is TGTGCCAGCAGCTTAGTTTTACACCCCCTAAATGGCTACACCTTC.

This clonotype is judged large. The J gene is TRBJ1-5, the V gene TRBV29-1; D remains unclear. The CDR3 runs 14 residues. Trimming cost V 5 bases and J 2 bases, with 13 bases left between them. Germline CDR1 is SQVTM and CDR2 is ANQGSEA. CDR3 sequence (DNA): TGCAGCGTTCAGGACGGTTATGGCAATCAGCCCCAGCATTTT. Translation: CSVQDGYGNQPQHF. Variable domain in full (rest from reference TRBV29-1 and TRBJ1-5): SAVISQKPSRDICQRGTSLTIQCQVDSQVTMMFWYRQQPGQSLTLIATANQGSEATYESGFVIDKFPISRPNLTFSTLTVSNMSPEDSSIYLCSVQDGYGNQPQHFGDGTRLSIL.

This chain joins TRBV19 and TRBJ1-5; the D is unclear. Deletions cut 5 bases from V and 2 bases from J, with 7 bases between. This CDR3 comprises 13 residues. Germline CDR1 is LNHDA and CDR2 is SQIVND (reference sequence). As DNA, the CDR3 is TGTGCCAGTAGTTTGCGGGGCAATCAGCCCCAGCATTTT. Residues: CASSLRGNQPQHF. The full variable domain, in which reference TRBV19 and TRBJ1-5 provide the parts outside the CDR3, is DGGITQSPKYLFRKEGQNVTLSCEQNLNHDAMYWYRQDPGQGLRLIYYSQIVNDFQKGDIAEGYSVSREKKESFPLTVTSAQKNPTAFYLCASSLRGNQPQHFGDGTRLSIL.

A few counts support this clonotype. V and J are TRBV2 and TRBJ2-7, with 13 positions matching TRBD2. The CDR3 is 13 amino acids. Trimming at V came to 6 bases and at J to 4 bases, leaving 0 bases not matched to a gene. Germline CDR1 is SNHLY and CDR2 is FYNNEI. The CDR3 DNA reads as TGTGCCAGCAGACTAGCGGGGGGGTACGAGCAGTACTTC. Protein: CASRLAGGYEQYF.

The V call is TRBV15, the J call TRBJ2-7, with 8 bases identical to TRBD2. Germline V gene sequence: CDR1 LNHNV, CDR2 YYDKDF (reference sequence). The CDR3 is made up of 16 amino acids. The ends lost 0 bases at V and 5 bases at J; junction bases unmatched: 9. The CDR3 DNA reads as TGTGCCACCAGCAGAGATTTAACGGGGGGGTGGAACGAGCAGTACTTC. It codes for CATSRDLTGGWNEQYF.

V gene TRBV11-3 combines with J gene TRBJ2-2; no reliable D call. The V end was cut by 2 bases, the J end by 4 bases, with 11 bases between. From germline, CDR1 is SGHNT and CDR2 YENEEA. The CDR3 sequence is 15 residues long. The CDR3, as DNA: TGTGCCAGCAGCTTACAGACGCGAGGCACCGGGGAGCTGTTTTTT. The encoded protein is CASSLQTRGTGELFF.

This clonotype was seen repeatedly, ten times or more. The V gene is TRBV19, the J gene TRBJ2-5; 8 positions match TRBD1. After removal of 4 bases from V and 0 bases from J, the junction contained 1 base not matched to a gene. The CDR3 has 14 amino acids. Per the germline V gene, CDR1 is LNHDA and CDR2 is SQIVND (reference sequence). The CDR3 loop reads CASSKTGDQETQYF. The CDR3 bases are TGTGCCAGTAGTAAGACAGGGGACCAAGAGACCCAGTACTTC.

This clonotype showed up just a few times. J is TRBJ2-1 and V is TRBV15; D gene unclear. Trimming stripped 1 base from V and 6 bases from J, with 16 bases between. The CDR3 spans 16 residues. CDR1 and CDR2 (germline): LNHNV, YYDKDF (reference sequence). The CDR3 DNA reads TGTGCCACCAGCAGAGGTGACCCAAGCTACCCCAATGAGCAGTTCTTC. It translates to CATSRGDPSYPNEQFF.

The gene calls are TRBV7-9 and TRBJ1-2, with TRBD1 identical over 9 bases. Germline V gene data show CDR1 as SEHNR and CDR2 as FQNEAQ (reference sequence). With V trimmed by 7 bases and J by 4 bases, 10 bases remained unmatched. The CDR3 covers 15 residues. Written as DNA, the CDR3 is TGTGCCAGCACCCAGACCCGGACAGGGGTCTATGGCTACACCTTC. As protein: CASTQTRTGVYGYTF.

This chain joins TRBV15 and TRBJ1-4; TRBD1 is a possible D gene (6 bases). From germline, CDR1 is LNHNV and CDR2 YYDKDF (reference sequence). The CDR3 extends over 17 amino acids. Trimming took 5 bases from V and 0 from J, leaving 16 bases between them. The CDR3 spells CATSGGRDIATNEKLFF. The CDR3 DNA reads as TGTGCCACCAGCGGGGGACGGGACATTGCAACTAATGAAAAACTGTTTTTT.

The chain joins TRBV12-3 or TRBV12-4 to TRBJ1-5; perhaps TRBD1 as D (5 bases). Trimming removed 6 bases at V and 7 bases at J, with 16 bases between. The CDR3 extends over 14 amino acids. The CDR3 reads CASRRGQAGQPQHF. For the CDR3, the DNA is TGTGCCAGCAGGCGGGGCCAGGCCGGACAGCCCCAGCATTTT.

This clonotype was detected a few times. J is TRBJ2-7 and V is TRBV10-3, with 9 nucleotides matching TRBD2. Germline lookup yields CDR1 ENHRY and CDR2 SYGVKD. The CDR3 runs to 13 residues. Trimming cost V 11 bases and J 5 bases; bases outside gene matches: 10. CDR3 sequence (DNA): TGTGCCGTCGATCCCGGGACTAGCAACGAGCAGTACTTC. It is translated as CAVDPGTSNEQYF.